This T cell receptor beta chain was observed in a study of blood T cell repertoires in COVID-19. Per the original data handling: By means of reference gene primer amplification, nucleated cell counts were estimated. The protocol was immunoSEQ multiplex PCR, while the TCRdb copy is restricted to in-frame clones and leaves out a portion. That table supplies the V and J calls and clone size; D and trimming were determined from the DNA. The sample lists about 180,000 clones, about nine tenths occurring once. V trimming: 5 bases; J trimming: 3 bases; junction bases outside the gene matches: 11. The CDR3 is made up of 17 amino acids. The germline V gene encodes CDR1 SGHVS and CDR2 FQNEAQ.

This clonotype originated in a woman aged 18 to 35 who had recovered from COVID-19. The chain combines TRBV7-8 with TRBJ2-2; TRBD2 matches 8 bases. Sequenced material: PBMCs or T cells enriched from blood (not recorded which). The CDR3 DNA reads as TGTGCCAGCAGCCCGGAGACTAGCGTTTATTACACCGGGGAGCTGTTTTTT. It is translated as CASSPETSVYYTGELFF.